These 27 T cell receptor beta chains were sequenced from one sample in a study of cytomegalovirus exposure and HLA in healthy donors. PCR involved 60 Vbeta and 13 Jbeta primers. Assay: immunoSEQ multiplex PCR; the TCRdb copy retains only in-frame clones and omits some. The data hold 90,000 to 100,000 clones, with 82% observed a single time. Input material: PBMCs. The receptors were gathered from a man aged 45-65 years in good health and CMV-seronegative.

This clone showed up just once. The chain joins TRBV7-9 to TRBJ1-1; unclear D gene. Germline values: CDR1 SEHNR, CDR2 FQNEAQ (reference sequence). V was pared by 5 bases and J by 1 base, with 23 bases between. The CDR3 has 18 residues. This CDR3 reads CASSPYRNLQTTNTEAFF. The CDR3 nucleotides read TGTGCCAGCAGCCCGTACCGGAACTTACAGACGACGAACACTGAAGCTTTCTTT.

The CDR3 here is CASSILSWGDTQYF. For the CDR3, the DNA is TGTGCCAGTAGTATCCTCTCCTGGGGCGATACGCAGTATTTT. The V call is TRBV19, the J call TRBJ2-3; a weak D match, TRBD1 (5 bases). Germline-derived CDR1 and CDR2 are LNHDA and SQIVND (reference sequence). Trimming stripped 3 bases from V and 6 bases from J, with 13 bases between. The CDR3 spans 14 residues.

In DNA, the CDR3 is TGTGCCAGCAGCCAAAATGAGCAGTTCTTC. Encoded protein: CASSQNEQFF. V gene TRBV28 combines with J gene TRBJ2-1; D remains ambiguous. Deletions cut 6 bases from V and 7 bases from J, with 4 bases between. CDR1 and CDR2 from the germline V gene are MDHEN and SYDVKM. The CDR3 runs 10 residues.

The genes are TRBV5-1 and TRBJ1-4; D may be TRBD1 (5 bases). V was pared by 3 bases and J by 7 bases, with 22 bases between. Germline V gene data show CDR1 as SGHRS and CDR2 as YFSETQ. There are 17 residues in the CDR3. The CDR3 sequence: CASSSTTIGEGVEKLFF. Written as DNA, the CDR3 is TGCGCCAGCAGCTCAACAACAATTGGGGAAGGGGTTGAAAAACTGTTTTTT.

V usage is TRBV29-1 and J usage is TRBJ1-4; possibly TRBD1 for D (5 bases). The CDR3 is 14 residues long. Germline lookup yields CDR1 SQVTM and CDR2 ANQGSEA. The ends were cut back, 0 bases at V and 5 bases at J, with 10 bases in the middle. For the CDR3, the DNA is TGCAGCGTTGAAGAGGGGGGAGGCAATGAAAAACTGTTTTTT. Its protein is CSVEEGGGNEKLFF.

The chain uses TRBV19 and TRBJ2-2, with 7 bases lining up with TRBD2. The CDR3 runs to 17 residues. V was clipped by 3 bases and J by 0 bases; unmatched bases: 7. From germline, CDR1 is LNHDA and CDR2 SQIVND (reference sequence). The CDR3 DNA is TGTGCCAGTAGTATCGTAGGCGGGGGACCGAACACCGGGGAGCTGTTTTTT. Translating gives CASSIVGGGPNTGELFF.

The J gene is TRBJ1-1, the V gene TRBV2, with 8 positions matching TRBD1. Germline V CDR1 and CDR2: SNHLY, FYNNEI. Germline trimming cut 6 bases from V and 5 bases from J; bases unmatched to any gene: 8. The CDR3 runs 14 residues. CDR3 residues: CASSLTGVGTEAFF. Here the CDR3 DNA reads TGTGCCAGCAGCTTGACAGGGGTGGGAACTGAAGCTTTCTTT.

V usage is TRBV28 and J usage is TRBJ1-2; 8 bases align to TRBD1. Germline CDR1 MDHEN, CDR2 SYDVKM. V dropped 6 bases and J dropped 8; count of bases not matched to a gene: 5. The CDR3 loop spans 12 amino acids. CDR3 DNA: TGTGCCAGCAGGCCCACAGGGGGAGGCTACACCTTC. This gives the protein CASRPTGGGYTF.

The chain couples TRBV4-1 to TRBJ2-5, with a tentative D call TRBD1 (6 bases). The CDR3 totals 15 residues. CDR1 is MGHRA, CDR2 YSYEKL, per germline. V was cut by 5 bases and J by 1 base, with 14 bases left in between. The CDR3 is CASSTQEGGQETQYF. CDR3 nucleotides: TGCGCCAGCAGCACCCAAGAAGGGGGCCAAGAGACCCAGTACTTC.

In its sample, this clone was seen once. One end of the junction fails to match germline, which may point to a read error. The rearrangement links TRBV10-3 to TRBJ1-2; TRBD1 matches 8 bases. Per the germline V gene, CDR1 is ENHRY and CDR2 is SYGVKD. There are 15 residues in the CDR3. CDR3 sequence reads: CAITEDGQGNYGYTF. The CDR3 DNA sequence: TGTGCCATCACTGAGGACGGACAGGGCAACTATGGCTACACCTTC.

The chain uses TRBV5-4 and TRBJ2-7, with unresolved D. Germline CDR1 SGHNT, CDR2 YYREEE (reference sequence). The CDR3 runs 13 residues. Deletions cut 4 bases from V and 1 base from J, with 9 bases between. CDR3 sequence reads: CASSLESSYEQYF. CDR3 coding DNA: TGTGCCAGCAGCCTCGAGAGTTCCTACGAGCAGTACTTC.

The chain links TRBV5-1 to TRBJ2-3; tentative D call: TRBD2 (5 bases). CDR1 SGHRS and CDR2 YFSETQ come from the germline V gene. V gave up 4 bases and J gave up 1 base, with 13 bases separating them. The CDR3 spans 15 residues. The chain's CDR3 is CASSRTRRGTDTQYF. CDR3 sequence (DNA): TGCGCCAGCAGCCGGACTCGGAGAGGCACAGATACGCAGTATTTT.

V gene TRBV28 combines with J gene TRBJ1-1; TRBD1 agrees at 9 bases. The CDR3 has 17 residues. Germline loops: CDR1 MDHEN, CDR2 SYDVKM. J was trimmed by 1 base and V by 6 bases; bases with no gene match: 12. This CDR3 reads CASSSTGGASRNTEAFF. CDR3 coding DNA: TGTGCCAGCAGCTCTACAGGGGGCGCATCGCGGAACACTGAAGCTTTCTTT.

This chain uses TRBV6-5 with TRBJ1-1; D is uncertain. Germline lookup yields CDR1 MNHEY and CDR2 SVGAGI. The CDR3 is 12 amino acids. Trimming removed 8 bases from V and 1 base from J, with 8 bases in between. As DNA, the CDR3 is TGTGCCAGCGCCCGGGGGAACACTGAAGCTTTCTTT. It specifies CASARGNTEAFF.

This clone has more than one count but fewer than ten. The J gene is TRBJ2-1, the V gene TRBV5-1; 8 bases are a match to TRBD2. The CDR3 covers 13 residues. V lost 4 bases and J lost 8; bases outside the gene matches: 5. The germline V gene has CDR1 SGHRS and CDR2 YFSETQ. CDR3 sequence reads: CASSERENYEQFF. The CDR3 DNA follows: TGCGCCAGCAGCGAGCGGGAGAACTATGAGCAGTTCTTC.

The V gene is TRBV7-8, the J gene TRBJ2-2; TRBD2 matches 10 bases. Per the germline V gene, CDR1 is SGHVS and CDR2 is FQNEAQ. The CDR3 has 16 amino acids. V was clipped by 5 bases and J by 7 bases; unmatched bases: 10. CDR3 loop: CASSVTGTSVGGELFF. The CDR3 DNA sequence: TGTGCCAGCAGCGTCACCGGGACTAGCGTTGGCGGGGAGCTGTTTTTT.

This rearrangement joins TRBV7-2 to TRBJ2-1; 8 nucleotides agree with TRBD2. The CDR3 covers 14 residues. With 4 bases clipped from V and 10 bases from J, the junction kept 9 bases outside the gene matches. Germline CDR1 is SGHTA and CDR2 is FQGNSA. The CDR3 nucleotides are TGTGCCAGCAGCTCGACTAGCGACCAGTCCGAGCAGTTCTTC. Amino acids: CASSSTSDQSEQFF.

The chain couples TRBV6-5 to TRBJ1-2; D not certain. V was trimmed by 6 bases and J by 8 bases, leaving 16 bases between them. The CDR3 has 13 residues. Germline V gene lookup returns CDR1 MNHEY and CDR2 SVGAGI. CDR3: CASRPSASGGYTF. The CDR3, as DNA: TGTGCCAGCAGGCCCTCCGCCTCGGGGGGCTACACCTTC.

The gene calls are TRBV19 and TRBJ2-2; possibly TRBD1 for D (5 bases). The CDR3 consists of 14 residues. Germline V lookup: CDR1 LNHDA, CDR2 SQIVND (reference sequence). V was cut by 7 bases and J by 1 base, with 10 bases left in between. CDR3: CASMGQGNTGELFF. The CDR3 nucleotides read TGTGCCAGTATGGGTCAGGGGAACACCGGGGAGCTGTTTTTT.

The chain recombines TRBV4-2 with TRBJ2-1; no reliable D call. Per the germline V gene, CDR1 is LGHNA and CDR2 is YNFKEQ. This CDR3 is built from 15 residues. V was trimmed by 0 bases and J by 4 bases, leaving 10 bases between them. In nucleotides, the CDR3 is TGTGCCAGCAGCCAAGAGCCCCACTTTTACAATGAGCAGTTCTTC. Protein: CASSQEPHFYNEQFF.

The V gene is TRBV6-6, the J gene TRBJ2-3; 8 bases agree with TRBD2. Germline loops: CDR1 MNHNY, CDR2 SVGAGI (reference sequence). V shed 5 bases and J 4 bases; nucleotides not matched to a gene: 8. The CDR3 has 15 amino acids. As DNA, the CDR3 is TGTGCCAGCAGTAGAAGCGGGAGTCTGGCAGATACGCAGTATTTT. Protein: CASSRSGSLADTQYF.

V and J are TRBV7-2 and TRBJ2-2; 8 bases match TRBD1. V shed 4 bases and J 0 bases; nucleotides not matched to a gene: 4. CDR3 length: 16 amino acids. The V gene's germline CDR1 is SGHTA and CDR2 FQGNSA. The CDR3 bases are TGTGCCAGCAGCTCGGACAGGGCCACGAACACCGGGGAGCTGTTTTTT. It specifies CASSSDRATNTGELFF. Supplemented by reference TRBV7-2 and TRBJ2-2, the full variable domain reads GAGVSQSPSNKVTEKGKDVELRCDPISGHTALYWYRQSLGQGLEFLIYFQGNSAPDKSGLPSDRFSAERTGGSVSTLTIQRTQQEDSAVYLCASSSDRATNTGELFFGEGSRLTVL.

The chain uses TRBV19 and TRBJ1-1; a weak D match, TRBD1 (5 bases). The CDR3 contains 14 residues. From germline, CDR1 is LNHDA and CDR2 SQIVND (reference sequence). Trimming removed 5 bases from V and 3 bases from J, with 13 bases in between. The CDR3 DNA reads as TGTGCCAGTAGTGCCCGGAGGGGCTACACTGAAGCTTTCTTT. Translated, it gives CASSARRGYTEAFF. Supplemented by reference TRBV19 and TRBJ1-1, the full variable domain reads DGGITQSPKYLFRKEGQNVTLSCEQNLNHDAMYWYRQDPGQGLRLIYYSQIVNDFQKGDIAEGYSVSREKKESFPLTVTSAQKNPTAFYLCASSARRGYTEAFFGQGTRLTVV.

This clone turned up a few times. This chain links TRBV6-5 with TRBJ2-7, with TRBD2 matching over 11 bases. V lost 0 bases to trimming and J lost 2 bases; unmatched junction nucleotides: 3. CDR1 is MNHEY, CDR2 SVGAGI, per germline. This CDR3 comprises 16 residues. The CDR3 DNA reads TGTGCCAGCAGTTACTCCGGGACTAGCGGAGCCTACGAGCAGTACTTC. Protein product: CASSYSGTSGAYEQYF.

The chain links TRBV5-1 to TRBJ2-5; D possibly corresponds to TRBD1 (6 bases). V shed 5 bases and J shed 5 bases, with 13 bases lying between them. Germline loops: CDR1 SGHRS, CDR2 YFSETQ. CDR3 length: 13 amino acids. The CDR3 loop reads CASSRDQGETQYF. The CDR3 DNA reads TGCGCCAGCAGTCGGGACCAGGGGGAGACCCAGTACTTC.

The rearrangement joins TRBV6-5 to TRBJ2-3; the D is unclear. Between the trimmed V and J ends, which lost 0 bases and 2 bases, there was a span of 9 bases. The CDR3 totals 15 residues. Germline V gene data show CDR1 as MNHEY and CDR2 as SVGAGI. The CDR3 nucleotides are TGTGCCAGCAGTTACTCGAACCCACTCACAGATACGCAGTATTTT. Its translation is CASSYSNPLTDTQYF.

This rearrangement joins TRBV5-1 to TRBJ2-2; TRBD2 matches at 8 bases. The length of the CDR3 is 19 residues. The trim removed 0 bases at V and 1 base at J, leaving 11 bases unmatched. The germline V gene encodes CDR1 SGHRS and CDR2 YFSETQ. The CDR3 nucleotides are TGCGCCAGCAGCTTGGATGGTAGCGGGAATCCGGAGAACACCGGGGAGCTGTTTTTT. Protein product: CASSLDGSGNPENTGELFF.